The T cell receptor (beta chain) under discussion was sequenced for a study of identifying expanded T cells in peripheral blood. Germline CDR1 is SSHAT and CDR2 is FNYEAQ (reference sequence). The CDR3 loop spans 14 amino acids. Trimming cost V 5 bases and J 6 bases; bases outside gene matches: 3. No infections or other immune events were documented during collection. The table came from immunoSEQ multiplex PCR; TCRdb's copy has only in-frame clones and leaves some out. Altogether about 82,000 clones are present, 70% to 90% being singletons, with the ten largest covering roughly 7%. This clonotype originated in a person aged 18 to 75 in good health. The material sequenced was blood. The chain uses TRBV7-7 and TRBJ2-1; TRBD2 matches at 11 bases. The chain's CDR3 is CASSPGTSGNEQFF. DNA for the CDR3: TGTGCCAGCAGCCCCGGGACTAGCGGCAATGAGCAGTTCTTC.